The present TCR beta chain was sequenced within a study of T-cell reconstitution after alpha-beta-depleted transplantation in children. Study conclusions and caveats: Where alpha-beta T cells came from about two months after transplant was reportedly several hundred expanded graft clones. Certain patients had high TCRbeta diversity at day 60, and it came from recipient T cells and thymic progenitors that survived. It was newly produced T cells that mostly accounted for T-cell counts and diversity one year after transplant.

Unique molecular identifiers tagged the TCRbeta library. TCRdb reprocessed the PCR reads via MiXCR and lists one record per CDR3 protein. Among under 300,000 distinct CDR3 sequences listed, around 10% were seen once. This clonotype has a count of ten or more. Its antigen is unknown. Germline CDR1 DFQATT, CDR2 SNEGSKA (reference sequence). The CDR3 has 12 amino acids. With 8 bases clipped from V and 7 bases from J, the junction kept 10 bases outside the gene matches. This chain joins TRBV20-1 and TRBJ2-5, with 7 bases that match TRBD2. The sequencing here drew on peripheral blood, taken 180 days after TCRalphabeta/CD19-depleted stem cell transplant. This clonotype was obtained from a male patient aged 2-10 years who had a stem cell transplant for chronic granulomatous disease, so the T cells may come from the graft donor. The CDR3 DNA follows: TGCAGTCCCGCGGCGGGAGTTGGGACCCAGTACTTC. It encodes CSPAAGVGTQYF.